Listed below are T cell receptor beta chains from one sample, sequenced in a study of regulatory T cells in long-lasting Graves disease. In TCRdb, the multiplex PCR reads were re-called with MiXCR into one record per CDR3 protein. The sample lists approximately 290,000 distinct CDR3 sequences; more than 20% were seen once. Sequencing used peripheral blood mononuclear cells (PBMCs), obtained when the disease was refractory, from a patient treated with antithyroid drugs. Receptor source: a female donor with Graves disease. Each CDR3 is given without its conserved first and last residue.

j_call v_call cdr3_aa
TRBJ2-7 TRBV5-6 ASSLSDRVSSYEQY
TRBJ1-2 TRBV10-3 AISEQQGANYGYT
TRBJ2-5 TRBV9 ASSLGPQETQY
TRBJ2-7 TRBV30 AWSVLAGGEQY
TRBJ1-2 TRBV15 ATSRDGINYGYT
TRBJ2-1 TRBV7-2 ASSPRTNSYNEQF
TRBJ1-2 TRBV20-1 SAEDRGRSYT
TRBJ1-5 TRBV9 ASSVGGARGQPQH
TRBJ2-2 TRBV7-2 ASSILAGGPGGELF
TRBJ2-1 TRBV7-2 ASGGYAPLGEQF
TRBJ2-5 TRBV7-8 ASSLGLLAGGGETQY
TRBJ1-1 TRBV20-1 SARGSGNWAEAF
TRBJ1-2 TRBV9 ASSVAGNYGYT
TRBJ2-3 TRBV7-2 ASSLRLAGQRDTQY
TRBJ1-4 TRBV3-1 ASSLEGGGNEKLF
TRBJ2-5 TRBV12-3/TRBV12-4 ASSALGRSAETQY
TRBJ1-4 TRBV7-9 ASSLVRQGNEKLF
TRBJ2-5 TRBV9 ASSVEGGEETQY
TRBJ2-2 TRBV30 AWRIGLYTGELF
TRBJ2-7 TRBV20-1 SAENREGSYEQY
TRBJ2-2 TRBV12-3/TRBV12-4 ASRRAGPGELF
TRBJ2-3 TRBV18 ASSPASGITDTQY
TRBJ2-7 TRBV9 ASSVEAGGFYEQY
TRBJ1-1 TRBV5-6 ASSPPTGADTEAF